In its sample, the clone carrying this T cell receptor (beta chain) was seen many times. Its matching antigen is unknown. The V end was cut by 0 bases, the J end by 3 bases, with 11 bases between. The CDR3 consists of 14 residues. The V gene's germline CDR1 is SQVTM and CDR2 ANQGSEA. TCRdb recomputed calls from the PCR reads with MiXCR, one row per CDR3 protein. The sample includes about 640,000 distinct CDR3 sequences, 15% to 20% of them seen just once. The data derive from a study of molecular identifiers for immune sequencing clone quantification. Study details: In replicates, RNA from around 20,000 or 100,000 naive CD8 cells was divided five ways and four parts were sequenced. Overall study results and limits: Spiked Jurkat TCR RNA from one cell was reportedly detectable among under 1.2 million naive cells.

The chain joins TRBV29-1 to TRBJ1-2; weak D call: TRBD1 (5 bases). The sequencing input was naive CD8+ T cells from blood, with Jurkat cell RNA spiked in. Subset in this sample: FACS-sorted CD8+CD4-CCR7+CD45RA+ naive T cells. The receptor comes from a human donor in good health. Some libraries in this study had Jurkat cell RNA spiked in. In DNA form, the CDR3 reads TGCAGCGTTGAAGAACCCAGGGTGGACTATGGCTACACCTTC. Amino acid sequence: CSVEEPRVDYGYTF.